Below, 13 T cell receptor beta chains from the same sample are listed, as sequenced in a study of beta chain features in type 1 diabetes. Since all of the isolated RNA was reverse transcribed, expressed TCRB transcripts were what got sequenced. Measured with immunoSEQ multiplex PCR; TCRdb has only the in-frame clones, and not every one. The sample yields some 63,000 clones, about 61% seen once. The material sequenced was Tregs from blood. The receptor source for this set is a woman younger than 30 in good health.

The chain uses TRBV7-2 and TRBJ1-2, with 7 bases matching TRBD1. The germline CDR1 and CDR2 sequences are SGHTA and FQGNSA. This CDR3 spans 15 amino acids. J was trimmed by 4 bases and V by 5 bases; bases with no gene match: 10. CDR3 in amino acids: CASSLIPTGSYGYTF. In nucleotides, the CDR3 is TGTGCCAGCAGCCTCATTCCGACAGGGTCCTATGGCTACACCTTC.

CDR3 sequence reads: CASSLYQGAYEQYF. CDR3 bases: TGCGCCAGCAGCTTGTATCAGGGGGCTTACGAGCAGTACTTC. The chain employs TRBV5-1 and TRBJ2-7; TRBD1 matches at 8 bases. The germline gives CDR1 SGHRS, CDR2 YFSETQ. This CDR3 spans 14 amino acids. The V and J ends lost 1 base and 4 bases, in that order; junction bases with no gene match: 4.

This chain links TRBV15 with TRBJ2-2; possibly TRBD1 for D (5 bases). CDR3 size: 17 residues. Looked up from germline, CDR1 is LNHNV and CDR2 is YYDKDF (reference sequence). V was clipped by 1 base and J by 6 bases, with 18 bases between them. As DNA, the CDR3 is TGTGCCACCAGCAGAGCGCGAGGACCAGGGTGGGCCGGGGAGCTGTTTTTT. Its protein product is CATSRARGPGWAGELFF.

This clone has a handful of counts. The chain recombines TRBV29-1 with TRBJ2-1; TRBD1 matches 7 bases. CDR1 and CDR2 (germline): SQVTM, ANQGSEA. The CDR3 loop spans 14 amino acids. V shed 5 bases, J shed 4 bases, and the junction held 8 bases outside the gene matches. CDR3: CSVSGRGLYNEQFF. CDR3 nucleotide sequence: TGCAGCGTTTCTGGCAGGGGGTTGTACAATGAGCAGTTCTTC.

The V and J genes are TRBV2 and TRBJ1-2; 7 bases fit TRBD1. Trimming cost V 0 bases and J 7 bases; bases outside gene matches: 8. CDR1 and CDR2 from the germline V gene are SNHLY and FYNNEI. There are 15 residues in the CDR3. In DNA form, the CDR3 reads TGTGCCAGCAGTGAAGCGACAGGGTATAGGGTTGGCTACACCTTC. Encoded protein: CASSEATGYRVGYTF.

This clone has only a few counts. The chain uses TRBV9 and TRBJ1-1; D not resolved. Germline V gene sequence: CDR1 SGDLS, CDR2 YYNGEE. CDR3 length: 15 residues. V gave up 4 bases and J gave up 4 bases, with 17 bases separating them. The CDR3 DNA follows: TGTGCCAGCAGCCAGGCCCTCGCCGCGAGCACTGAAGCTTTCTTT. As protein: CASSQALAASTEAFF. Drawing the rest from reference TRBV9 and TRBJ1-1, the complete variable domain is DSGVTQTPKHLITATGQRVTLRCSPRSGDLSVYWYQQSLDQGLQFLIQYYNGEERAKGNILERFSAQQFPDLHSELNLSSLELGDSALYFCASSQALAASTEAFFGQGTRLTVV.

This clone showed up just a few times. This sequence joins TRBV29-1 and TRBJ2-1; 11 bases agree with TRBD2. V lost 8 bases, J lost 0 bases, and 3 bases stayed unmatched. CDR1 and CDR2 from the germline V gene are SQVTM and ANQGSEA. CDR3 length equals 14 residues. The CDR3 nucleotides read TGCAGCTCTAGCGGGGGGAGCTCCTACAATGAGCAGTTCTTC. Its protein product is CSSSGGSSYNEQFF.

This clone showed up just a few times. The rearrangement joins TRBV2 to TRBJ2-3, with 10 bases lining up with TRBD1. Trimming removed 6 bases from V and 3 bases from J; junction bases left unmatched: 6. The CDR3 has 15 residues. Per the germline V gene, CDR1 is SNHLY and CDR2 is FYNNEI. The CDR3 DNA sequence: TGTGCCAGCAGATCCCGGGACAGGGGTACAGATACGCAGTATTTT. As protein: CASRSRDRGTDTQYF. Based on the CDR3 plus reference TRBV2 and TRBJ2-3, the full variable domain is EPEVTQTPSHQVTQMGQEVILRCVPISNHLYFYWYRQILGQKVEFLVSFYNNEISEKSEIFDDQFSVERPDGSNFTLKIRSTKLEDSAMYFCASRSRDRGTDTQYFGPGTRLTVL.

V is TRBV2 and J is TRBJ2-5, with TRBD2 identical over 8 bases. Germline CDR1 is SNHLY and CDR2 is FYNNEI. The CDR3 extends over 14 amino acids. J gave up 9 bases and V 4 bases, and 10 bases lay outside the gene matches. CDR3 protein: CASSATSGWGAQYF. Written as DNA, the CDR3 is TGTGCCAGCAGTGCAACTAGCGGTTGGGGAGCCCAGTACTTC.

This sequence joins TRBV4-1 and TRBJ2-5, with D hard to call. The J call is uncertain, as TRBJ2-7 better fits the DNA end. The CDR3 contains 14 residues. The germline CDR1 and CDR2 sequences are MGHRA and YSYEKL. CDR3 residues: CASSQASLSYEQYF. In nucleotides, the CDR3 is TGCGCCAGCAGCCAAGCGAGTCTCTCCTACGAGCAGTACTTC.

This chain connects TRBV5-1 to TRBJ2-1, with 10 bases fitting TRBD2. After removal of 4 bases from V and 0 bases from J, the junction contained 10 bases not matched to a gene. This CDR3 contains 18 residues. Germline CDR1 and CDR2: SGHRS and YFSETQ. CDR3 sequence reads: CASSHGLAESSSYNEQFF. The CDR3 DNA reads as TGCGCCAGCAGCCATGGACTAGCGGAATCGAGCTCCTACAATGAGCAGTTCTTC.

V is TRBV20-1 and J is TRBJ2-3, with D unresolved. The V and J ends lost 5 bases and 4 bases respectively, with 7 bases between them. This CDR3 is 11 amino acids long. The V gene's germline CDR1 is DFQATT and CDR2 SNEGSKA (reference sequence). The DNA for the CDR3 is TGCAGTGCTCACCAGGCAGATACGCAGTATTTT. This codes for CSAHQADTQYF.

The rearrangement links TRBV19 to TRBJ1-5; no clear D. The germline V gene has CDR1 LNHDA and CDR2 SQIVND (reference sequence). The V gene lost 3 bases and the J gene lost 3 bases, with 6 bases spanning the gap. The CDR3 has 13 amino acids. The CDR3 protein is CASSIRINQPQHF. The CDR3 nucleotides are TGTGCCAGTAGTATCAGAATCAATCAGCCCCAGCATTTT. Based on the CDR3 plus reference TRBV19 and TRBJ1-5, the full variable domain is DGGITQSPKYLFRKEGQNVTLSCEQNLNHDAMYWYRQDPGQGLRLIYYSQIVNDFQKGDIAEGYSVSREKKESFPLTVTSAQKNPTAFYLCASSIRINQPQHFGDGTRLSIL.